This entry lists 32 T cell receptor beta chains sequenced from one sample in a study of T cells after yellow fever vaccination. TCRdb reprocessed the 5' RACE reads with MiXCR, giving one entry per CDR3 protein. The data show approximately 120,000 distinct CDR3 sequences, under 8% seen once. Sequenced here: CD4+ T cells sorted from PBMCs, sampled about 10 days after the first yellow fever vaccination. The source is a man between 18 and 29 years old who received the YFV17D yellow fever vaccine.

J is TRBJ2-5 and V is TRBV4-3; D is perhaps TRBD1 (7 bases). The germline V and J ends were trimmed by 0 bases and 5 bases, with 19 bases remaining between them. CDR1 is LGHNA, CDR2 YSLEER, per germline. CDR3 length: 17 residues. The CDR3 nucleotides are TGCGCCAGCAGCCAAGACCGGAGGGGGCCGGTAGGGGAGACCCAGTACTTC. Translation: CASSQDRRGPVGETQYF.

This clonotype was counted at least ten times. This chain uses TRBV6-1 with TRBJ1-2; TRBD1 agrees at 9 bases. The CDR3 consists of 15 residues. Trimming took 2 bases from V and 4 from J; bases not matched to a gene: 5. From germline, CDR1 is MNHNS and CDR2 SASEGT. The DNA of the CDR3 is TGTGCCAGCAGTGAACAGCCGGGACAGGGCTATGGCTACACCTTC. It is translated as CASSEQPGQGYGYTF.

This clonotype was observed many times. This chain joins TRBV5-1 and TRBJ2-5; possible D gene TRBD1, 5 bases. Germline V gene lookup returns CDR1 SGHRS and CDR2 YFSETQ. This CDR3 has 14 amino acids. The germline V and J ends were trimmed by 0 bases and 5 bases, with 11 bases remaining between them. The CDR3 is CASSLEQGRETQYF. The CDR3 DNA reads TGCGCCAGCAGCTTGGAGCAGGGAAGGGAGACCCAGTACTTC. The full variable domain, completed using reference TRBV5-1 and TRBJ2-5, is KAGVTQTPRYLIKTRGQQVTLSCSPISGHRSVSWYQQTPGQGLQFLFEYFSETQRNKGNFPGRFSGRQFSNSRSEMNVSTLELGDSALYLCASSLEQGRETQYFGPGTRLLVL.

Many counts were recorded for this clonotype. The V call is TRBV19, the J call TRBJ1-4; the D is unclear. The CDR3 covers 15 residues. Trimming took off 1 base at V and 2 bases at J, with 8 bases between the two ends. The germline CDR1 and CDR2 sequences are LNHDA and SQIVND (reference sequence). Here the CDR3 DNA reads TGTGCCAGTAGTATAGTCGGAGCCACTAATGAAAAACTGTTTTTT. Translating gives CASSIVGATNEKLFF.

This clonotype was observed at least ten times. The chain has TRBV5-1 and TRBJ1-1; D ambiguous. This CDR3 has 14 residues. Between the trimmed V and J ends, which lost 4 bases and 3 bases, there was a span of 13 bases. The germline V gene encodes CDR1 SGHRS and CDR2 YFSETQ. The CDR3 DNA sequence: TGCGCCAGCAGCAGGTCTGGCCGGGACACTGAAGCTTTCTTT. It encodes CASSRSGRDTEAFF.

This clonotype has at least ten counts. The V and J genes are TRBV5-1 and TRBJ2-5; 11 nucleotides match TRBD2. The V segment lost 0 bases and the J segment 1 base; nucleotides outside the gene matches: 2. The CDR3 has 16 residues. Germline V gives CDR1 SGHRS, CDR2 YFSETQ. As DNA, the CDR3 is TGCGCCAGCAGCTTGGGGGGGACTAGCGGCCAAGAGACCCAGTACTTC. This sequence encodes CASSLGGTSGQETQYF.

This clonotype was counted ten times or more. This chain joins TRBV4-3 and TRBJ2-4, with 7 positions matching TRBD1. The germline V gene has CDR1 LGHNA and CDR2 YSLEER. V lost 1 base to trimming and J lost 8 bases; unmatched junction nucleotides: 5. The CDR3 has 14 residues. This CDR3 is CASSQVGQGDIQYF. The CDR3, as DNA: TGCGCCAGCAGCCAAGTGGGGCAGGGGGACATTCAGTACTTC.

This clonotype occurred a few times. The rearrangement uses TRBV30 and TRBJ2-3; D may be TRBD1 (6 bases). There are 13 residues in the CDR3. Looked up from germline, CDR1 is GTSNPN and CDR2 is SVGIG (reference sequence). The V and J ends lost 5 bases and 6 bases respectively, with 15 bases between them. CDR3 loop: CAWGPVGADTQYF. The CDR3 nucleotides read TGTGCCTGGGGCCCGGTGGGGGCCGATACGCAGTATTTT.

This clonotype was picked up many times. CDR3 in DNA: TGCGCCAGCAGCCAAGACAGGGGCATTAACACCATATATTTT. Protein: CASSQDRGINTIYF. The chain links TRBV4-3 to TRBJ1-3; a possible D gene is TRBD1 (6 bases). The CDR3 totals 14 residues. CDR1 is LGHNA and CDR2 is YSLEER in the germline V gene. Trimming stripped 0 bases from V and 7 bases from J, with 10 bases between.

This clonotype was recorded many times. V is TRBV5-1 and J is TRBJ2-1; either TRBD1 or TRBD2 may fit D (6 bases each). V was shortened by 0 bases and J by 6 bases, with 19 bases between the two germline ends. The CDR3 totals 17 residues. CDR1 and CDR2 (germline): SGHRS, YFSETQ. The CDR3 reads CASSLGRGDPSRNEQFF. In DNA form, the CDR3 reads TGCGCCAGCAGCTTGGGTAGGGGGGATCCGTCACGCAATGAGCAGTTCTTC.

V gene TRBV5-4 combines with J gene TRBJ1-1; 8 positions agree with TRBD1. J gave up 5 bases and V 4 bases, and 7 bases lay outside the gene matches. CDR3 length equals 14 residues. CDR1 and CDR2 from the germline V gene are SGHNT and YYREEE (reference sequence). The CDR3 sequence: CASSNQGARTEAFF. CDR3 bases: TGTGCCAGCAGCAACCAGGGGGCGCGGACTGAAGCTTTCTTT.

This clonotype was seen repeatedly, ten times or more. The rearrangement links TRBV5-1 to TRBJ2-6; no firm D call. Germline CDR1 is SGHRS and CDR2 is YFSETQ. V lost 0 bases, J lost 0 bases, and 7 bases lay in between. The CDR3 has 16 amino acids. CDR3 residues: CASSLAHNSGANVLTF. DNA of the CDR3: TGCGCCAGCAGCTTGGCACACAACTCTGGGGCCAACGTCCTGACTTTC. The full variable domain, in which reference TRBV5-1 and TRBJ2-6 provide the parts outside the CDR3, is KAGVTQTPRYLIKTRGQQVTLSCSPISGHRSVSWYQQTPGQGLQFLFEYFSETQRNKGNFPGRFSGRQFSNSRSEMNVSTLELGDSALYLCASSLAHNSGANVLTFGAGSRLTVL.

Many counts were recorded for this clonotype. The rearrangement uses TRBV7-2 and TRBJ2-1; the D gene is possibly TRBD2 (5 bases). Trimming took off 6 bases at V and 6 bases at J, with 24 bases between the two ends. Per germline, CDR1 SGHTA and CDR2 FQGNSA. CDR3 length equals 17 residues. Written as DNA, the CDR3 is TGTGCCAGCAGGGGTCTGAGGGTGATCTCGGAGAGCAATGAGCAGTTCTTC. Its translation: CASRGLRVISESNEQFF.

Many counts were recorded for this clonotype. V is TRBV20-1 and J is TRBJ2-1; the D gene could be TRBD1 or TRBD2 (5 bases each). The CDR3 contains 14 residues. V shed 6 bases and J shed 7 bases, with 19 bases lying between them. Germline V gene lookup returns CDR1 DFQATT and CDR2 SNEGSKA (reference sequence). Written as DNA, the CDR3 is TGCAGTGCAAGACGGGGCCCCGCTACAAATGAGCAGTTCTTC. Encoded protein: CSARRGPATNEQFF.

This clonotype has a count of ten or more. The V and J genes are TRBV5-1 and TRBJ2-2; TRBD1 aligns across 8 bases. This CDR3 is 15 amino acids long. V shed 4 bases, J shed 12 bases, and the junction held 14 bases outside the gene matches. The germline V gene encodes CDR1 SGHRS and CDR2 YFSETQ. The CDR3 loop is CASSTQTGDGMKLFF. The CDR3 DNA sequence: TGCGCCAGCAGCACGCAGACAGGGGACGGTATGAAGCTGTTTTTT.

The rearrangement joins TRBV30 to TRBJ2-3, with D possibly matching TRBD1 (6 bases). The CDR3 consists of 13 residues. Germline lookup yields CDR1 GTSNPN and CDR2 SVGIG (reference sequence). The ends were cut back, 4 bases at V and 1 base at J, with 9 bases in the middle. CDR3 sequence: CAWKRTGTDTQYF. CDR3 DNA sequence: TGTGCCTGGAAGCGGACAGGCACAGATACGCAGTATTTT.

This clonotype was detected many times. This chain joins TRBV5-1 and TRBJ2-1; 13 bases match TRBD2. V lost 7 bases, J lost 3 bases, and 7 bases stayed unmatched. The germline V gene encodes CDR1 SGHRS and CDR2 YFSETQ. The CDR3 spans 16 residues. CDR3 residues: CASRGLAGAYYNEQFF. CDR3 nucleotide sequence: TGCGCCAGCCGCGGACTAGCGGGGGCTTACTACAATGAGCAGTTCTTC. The full variable domain, completed using reference TRBV5-1 and TRBJ2-1, is KAGVTQTPRYLIKTRGQQVTLSCSPISGHRSVSWYQQTPGQGLQFLFEYFSETQRNKGNFPGRFSGRQFSNSRSEMNVSTLELGDSALYLCASRGLAGAYYNEQFFGPGTRLTVL.

The sample holds many counts of this clonotype. The J gene is TRBJ2-7, the V gene TRBV28; no definite D call. Germline CDR1 and CDR2: MDHEN and SYDVKM. V lost 4 bases and J lost 7, with 17 bases in between. The CDR3 spans 14 residues. This CDR3 reads CASSSPLRTMEQYV. CDR3 sequence (DNA): TGTGCCAGCAGTTCCCCTCTGCGAACCATGGAGCAGTACGTC.

This clonotype was detected ten times or more. The chain employs TRBV3-1 and TRBJ2-3; a weak D match, TRBD1 (6 bases). Germline values: CDR1 LGHDT, CDR2 YNNKEL (reference sequence). The V gene lost 6 bases and the J gene lost 6 bases, with 16 bases spanning the gap. This CDR3 is 14 amino acids long. The DNA of the CDR3 is TGTGCCAGCAGTCAGGGGTGGGGGCGTGATACGCAGTATTTT. Amino acids: CASSQGWGRDTQYF.

In this sample, this clonotype turned up many times. This chain connects TRBV7-6 to TRBJ2-1; TRBD2 matches at 13 bases. Germline values: CDR1 SGHVS, CDR2 FNYEAQ. The CDR3 consists of 18 residues. V lost 4 bases and J lost 0; bases outside the gene matches: 6. The CDR3 reads CASSSRLAGGVSYNEQFF. The CDR3 nucleotides read TGTGCCAGCAGCTCACGACTAGCGGGGGGTGTCTCCTACAATGAGCAGTTCTTC. Variable domain in full (rest from reference TRBV7-6 and TRBJ2-1): GAGVSQSPRYKVTKRGQDVALRCDPISGHVSLYWYRQALGQGPEFLTYFNYEAQQDKSGLPNDRFSAERPEGSISTLTIQRTEQRDSAMYRCASSSRLAGGVSYNEQFFGPGTRLTVL.

This clonotype was observed many times. This rearrangement joins TRBV6-2 or TRBV6-3 to TRBJ1-2; no clear D. V lost 8 bases, J lost 6 bases, and 16 bases lay in between. This CDR3 is built from 13 residues. Germline V gives CDR1 MNHEY, CDR2 SVGEGT. The chain's CDR3 is CASFRRRENGYTF. In DNA form, the CDR3 reads TGTGCCAGCTTTCGGAGAAGGGAAAATGGCTACACCTTC.

This clonotype has at least ten counts. The chain has TRBV29-1 and TRBJ2-7, with unresolved D. CDR3 length equals 13 residues. With 4 bases removed from V and 3 bases from J, the gap between germline ends came to 13 bases. The V gene's germline CDR1 is SQVTM and CDR2 ANQGSEA. This CDR3 reads CSVGSGPDYEQYF. CDR3 DNA sequence: TGCAGCGTTGGATCGGGTCCCGACTACGAGCAGTACTTC.

This clonotype was counted at least ten times. The V gene is TRBV7-2, the J gene TRBJ2-1; possible D gene TRBD1, 6 bases. The ends were cut back, 6 bases at V and 9 bases at J, with 24 bases in the middle. The CDR3 loop spans 16 amino acids. CDR1 and CDR2 (germline): SGHTA, FQGNSA. The CDR3 loop reads CASSKGVSLYPPEQFF. As DNA, the CDR3 is TGTGCCAGCAGTAAGGGGGTCTCTTTGTACCCGCCTGAGCAGTTCTTC.

This clonotype was seen repeatedly, ten times or more. J is TRBJ2-2 and V is TRBV3-1; D tentatively reads TRBD1 or TRBD2 (5 bases each). The germline CDR1 and CDR2 sequences are LGHDT and YNNKEL (reference sequence). V shed 6 bases and J shed 8 bases, with 13 bases lying between them. This CDR3 has 13 residues. The CDR3 DNA is TGTGCCAGCAGTCATCTGGGGGAAGGGGAGCTGTTTTTT. Amino acids: CASSHLGEGELFF.

This clonotype was found many times. This sequence joins TRBV9 and TRBJ1-1; 7 bases fit TRBD1. V was pared by 4 bases and J by 1 base, with 4 bases of the junction left unmatched. The CDR3 consists of 14 residues. Per the germline V gene, CDR1 is SGDLS and CDR2 is YYNGEE. CDR3 region: CASSPPGGNTEAFF. The CDR3 region has the DNA TGTGCCAGCAGCCCCCCAGGGGGGAACACTGAAGCTTTCTTT.

This sequence joins TRBV6-5 and TRBJ1-2, with TRBD1 matching over 8 bases. The CDR3 totals 15 residues. The J segment lost 4 bases and the V segment lost 2 bases, leaving 6 bases of the junction unmatched. Germline-derived CDR1 and CDR2 are MNHEY and SVGAGI. The CDR3 DNA reads TGTGCCAGCAGTTACGAACCGGGACAGGTCTATGGCTACACCTTC. Its protein is CASSYEPGQVYGYTF.

This clonotype was recorded many times. V and J are TRBV7-2 and TRBJ1-1; D gene uncertain. The CDR3 is 15 residues long. Germline CDR1 is SGHTA and CDR2 is FQGNSA. V lost 5 bases and J 0 bases, leaving 13 bases between the germline ends. CDR3 nucleotides: TGTGCCAGCAGCCCGTCACTGGATATGAACACTGAAGCTTTCTTT. It specifies CASSPSLDMNTEAFF.

The table lists this clonotype with many counts. The V and J genes are TRBV4-2 and TRBJ2-1, with D hard to call. The CDR3 contains 16 residues. Germline V gene sequence: CDR1 LGHNA, CDR2 YNFKEQ. Trimming removed 1 base from V and 1 base from J, with 11 bases in between. CDR3 sequence reads: CASSQVFLVSYNEQFF. CDR3 coding DNA: TGTGCCAGCAGCCAAGTCTTTCTGGTTTCCTACAATGAGCAGTTCTTC.

This clonotype occurred many times. The chain carries TRBV6-5 and TRBJ1-1; weak D call: TRBD1 (5 bases). This CDR3 contains 13 residues. Per the germline V gene, CDR1 is MNHEY and CDR2 is SVGAGI. V was trimmed by 7 bases and J by 8 bases, leaving 17 bases between them. The CDR3 here is CASNKRGLLEAFF. The CDR3 DNA reads TGTGCCAGCAACAAGAGGGGACTTTTGGAAGCTTTCTTT.

At least ten counts were recorded for this clonotype. The rearrangement uses TRBV27 and TRBJ2-1; TRBD1 aligns across 7 bases. The length of the CDR3 is 17 residues. With V trimmed by 6 bases and J by 7 bases, 18 bases remained unmatched. Germline V gene sequence: CDR1 MNHEY, CDR2 SMNVEV (reference sequence). The CDR3 reads CASSNKEGAAIWNEQFF. The CDR3 DNA follows: TGTGCCAGCAGCAACAAAGAGGGGGCCGCTATTTGGAATGAGCAGTTCTTC.

This clonotype has at least ten counts. The gene calls are TRBV4-3 and TRBJ2-3, with 11 bases that match TRBD2. The germline V gene encodes CDR1 LGHNA and CDR2 YSLEER. V lost 3 bases, J lost 10 bases, and 9 bases stayed unmatched. The CDR3 sequence is 15 residues long. DNA of the CDR3: TGCGCCAGCAGCCAGGTAGCGGGGGGGCGAGAAGCGCAGTATTTT. This sequence encodes CASSQVAGGREAQYF.

This clonotype showed up many times. The J gene is TRBJ2-5, the V gene TRBV20-1; D is uncertain. The ends were cut back, 5 bases at V and 5 bases at J, with 15 bases in the middle. The CDR3 is 13 residues long. Germline assignment: CDR1 DFQATT and CDR2 SNEGSKA (reference sequence). The CDR3 DNA sequence: TGCAGTGCTGTTGGCCCCATGGGGGAGACCCAGTACTTC. It codes for CSAVGPMGETQYF.